This T cell receptor beta chain was sequenced in a study of cytomegalovirus exposure and HLA in healthy donors. Both 60 Vbeta primers and 13 Jbeta primers went into the PCR. Data came from immunoSEQ multiplex PCR; TCRdb stores just in-frame clones and leaves some out. The sample has 60,000 to 70,000 clones, about 77% seen once. This clone was seen only once. Its target is unknown. Study-wide findings and caveats: According to the study, roughly 180 TCR beta chains were cytomegalovirus-associated.

With 4 bases removed from V and 3 bases from J, the gap between germline ends came to 16 bases. The CDR3 consists of 15 residues. Germline V CDR1 and CDR2: MNHEY, SMNVEV (reference sequence). The receptor comes from a man in his forties in good health and CMV-seronegative. The specimen was PBMCs. This chain uses TRBV27 with TRBJ2-7; D is possibly TRBD2 (7 bases). CDR3 amino acids: CASSSRGGGGYEQYF. CDR3 coding DNA: TGTGCCAGCAGTTCGCGGGGAGGGGGGGGCTACGAGCAGTACTTC.